This is a list of T cell receptor beta chains from one sample in a study of T cell responses to AZD1222 COVID-19 vaccine. Data came from immunoSEQ multiplex PCR; TCRdb stores just in-frame clones and leaves some out. The data contain roughly 110,000 clones, around 91% of them singletons. This sample comprised peripheral blood, obtained on day 0 of AZD1222 vaccination. The receptor set was obtained from an adult in good health. Both conserved end residues are part of each CDR3. D genes are given only for firm matches. Rows give clone size only sometimes, using once, few, many, or a class for an expanded clone.

size	D	J	V	DNA	CDR3
NA	NA	TRBJ1-5	TRBV7-6	TGTGCCAGCAGCCCGCACCACGATCAGCCCCAGCATTTT	CASSPHHDQPQHF
NA	TRBD2	TRBJ2-5	TRBV30	TGTGCCTGGAGAACCGCGGGGGGGCCGGTGACCCAGTACTTC	CAWRTAGGPVTQYF
NA	TRBD1	TRBJ2-5	TRBV18	TGTGCCAGCTCACCAACACCTCGAGGGGGCAGGGAGACCCAGTACTTC	CASSPTPRGGRETQYF
NA	TRBD1	TRBJ1-2	TRBV5-6	TGTGCCAGCAGCGCGTGGAGGACAGGGCCTTATGGCTACACCTTC	CASSAWRTGPYGYTF
few	TRBD2	TRBJ2-1	TRBV10-3	TGTGCCATCGCTCCTACCGGGACTAGCGGGGGAGACCAGCAGTTCTTC	CAIAPTGTSGGDQQFF
NA	NA	TRBJ2-7	TRBV9	TGTGCCAGCAGCGTAACGCAGACCCCCTACGAGCAGTACTTC	CASSVTQTPYEQYF
NA	NA	TRBJ2-4	TRBV11-2	TGTGCCAGCAGCTTAGGGGGGGCCCTAAAAAACATTCAGTACTTC	CASSLGGALKNIQYF
NA	TRBD1	TRBJ2-7	TRBV13	TGTGCCAGCAGCACAGGACAGGGTACATTCTACGAGCAGTACTTC	CASSTGQGTFYEQYF
NA	TRBD2	TRBJ2-5	TRBV7-3	TGTGCCAGCAGCTTGCTGGGCGGGGGTCAAGAGACCCAGTACTTC	CASSLLGGGQETQYF
NA	TRBD1	TRBJ2-5	TRBV7-7	TGTGCCAGCAGCTTAGGCAGGGGGGAGACCCAGTACTTC	CASSLGRGETQYF
NA	TRBD2	TRBJ2-1	TRBV3-1/TRBV3-2	TGTGCCAGCAGCCAAGATGGACTAGCGGGGGGTGAGCAGTTCTTC	CASSQDGLAGGEQFF
NA	NA	TRBJ2-1	TRBV6-2/TRBV6-3	TGTGCCAGCAGTTTGAGATCGTTGGGCTCTACTAACAATGAGCAGTTCTTC	CASSLRSLGSTNNEQFF
NA	TRBD1	TRBJ1-4	TRBV6-4	TGTGCCAGCAGCCCGGGACAGGGGAATGAAAAACTGTTTTTT	CASSPGQGNEKLFF
NA	TRBD2	TRBJ2-1	TRBV7-2	TGTGCCAGCAGGTTAGCGACCGGGACTAGCGGGGGGGCCATCTACAATGAGCAGTTCTTC	CASRLATGTSGGAIYNEQFF
NA	NA	TRBJ1-1	TRBV7-2	TGTGCCAGCAGCCCCCTCGGGGTAGGTTCGGAAGCTTTCTTT	CASSPLGVGSEAFF
NA	NA	TRBJ2-2	TRBV7-2	TGTGCCAGCAGCTTTTCACAGGGTTCCGGGGAGCTGTTTTTT	CASSFSQGSGELFF
NA	NA	TRBJ1-1	TRBV13	TGTGCCAGCAGCTTAGGTGGGAACACTGAAGCTTTCTTT	CASSLGGNTEAFF
NA	NA	TRBJ1-1	TRBV27	TGTGCCAGCAGTCCCACCTCAGGAGGGGAAGCTTTCTTT	CASSPTSGGEAFF
NA	TRBD1	TRBJ2-3	TRBV19	TGTGCCAGTAGTTCACGACAGGGGAGCGATACGCAGTATTTT	CASSSRQGSDTQYF
NA	NA	TRBJ2-2	TRBV4-2	TGTGCCAGCAGCCTAAACTCCGGGACGAGGAACACCGGGGAGCTGTTTTTT	CASSLNSGTRNTGELFF
NA	NA	TRBJ2-3	TRBV7-2	TGTGCCAGCATTGATCAGACCAAAGGGCACACAGATACGCAGTATTTT	CASIDQTKGHTDTQYF
NA	NA	TRBJ1-2	TRBV6-5	TGTGCCAGCAGTTACGACCCAGGGTTAGGCTACACCTTC	CASSYDPGLGYTF
NA	NA	TRBJ1-5	TRBV19	TGTGCCAGTAGTAAGTATGGGGCTAGCAATCAGCCCCAGCATTTT	CASSKYGASNQPQHF
NA	TRBD1	TRBJ2-3	TRBV3-1/TRBV3-2	TGTGCCAGCAGCCAGGACAGGGGGTTTGGGCAGTATTTT	CASSQDRGFGQYF
NA	TRBD1	TRBJ1-2	TRBV19	TGTGCCAGTACTATTGGACAGGGGACTTCCTATGGCTACACCTTC	CASTIGQGTSYGYTF
NA	TRBD1	TRBJ1-5	TRBV4-1	TGCGCCAGCAGTCCTCAGGGAGACAGGGAAGAGCCCCAGCATTTT	CASSPQGDREEPQHF
NA	NA	TRBJ2-7	TRBV3-1/TRBV3-2	TGTGCCAGCAGCCAAGGGTTGTCGGGGGCCGAATACGAGCAGTACTTC	CASSQGLSGAEYEQYF
NA	NA	TRBJ1-2	TRBV16	TGTGCCAGCACCCCCCAAGTGGGCAGGTTCGGGGGCTACACCTTC	CASTPQVGRFGGYTF
NA	TRBD1	TRBJ1-3	TRBV6-5	TGTGCCAGCAGCGCCCAAGACAGGGCTGGAAACACCATATATTTT	CASSAQDRAGNTIYF
NA	TRBD1	TRBJ1-1	TRBV29-1	TGCAGCGTGGCAGGGACAGGGGACACTGAAGCTTTCTTT	CSVAGTGDTEAFF
NA	TRBD2	TRBJ2-5	TRBV2	TGTGCCAGCACCCGGCGGGGGGAAGAGACCCAGTACTTC	CASTRRGEETQYF
NA	TRBD1	TRBJ2-2	TRBV27	TGTGCCAGCGGGGACAGGAGTCCCGGGGAGCTGTTTTTT	CASGDRSPGELFF
NA	NA	TRBJ2-7	TRBV18	TGTGCCAGCTCCTCGGTGGGGAATGGAGGAGGAAGCGAGCAGTACTTC	CASSSVGNGGGSEQYF
NA	NA	TRBJ2-5	TRBV10-3	TGTGCCATCAGTGAGTCGTTGCTGGGCGGTGAGACCCAGTACTTC	CAISESLLGGETQYF
NA	TRBD1	TRBJ1-1	TRBV7-2	TGTGCCAGCAGCTTCGGACAGGGTTTCACTGAAGCTTTCTTT	CASSFGQGFTEAFF
NA	NA	TRBJ2-3	TRBV7-2	TGTGCCAGCAGCTCACGGGAACCGGAGAAGAGAGATACGCAGTATTTT	CASSSREPEKRDTQYF
NA	NA	TRBJ2-1	TRBV28	TGTGCCAGCAGTTCCGGGACGTCCAATGAGCAGTTCTTC	CASSSGTSNEQFF
NA	NA	TRBJ1-1	TRBV12-3/TRBV12-4	TGTGCCAGCAGTTTAATGGGGTTTGAAGCTTTCTTT	CASSLMGFEAFF
NA	NA	TRBJ2-1	TRBV12-3/TRBV12-4	TGTGCCAGCAGTTTCGGCCTTCGTAATGAGCAGTTCTTC	CASSFGLRNEQFF
NA	NA	TRBJ1-6	TRBV21-1	TGTGCCAGCAGCACCACACAGGGAGGACGGTCCAGATCACCCCTCCACTTT	CASSTTQGGRSRSPLHF
NA	NA	TRBJ2-7	TRBV6-5	TGTGCCAGCAGTTACCATTCAGGGGACTCCTACGAGCAGTACTTC	CASSYHSGDSYEQYF
once	NA	TRBJ1-2	TRBV7-2	TGTGCCAGCAGCGCCACACCCAGGGTCTATGGCTACACCTTC	CASSATPRVYGYTF
NA	NA	TRBJ1-2	TRBV30	TGTGCCTGGAGTCCACCCGGGACGAACCCCTATGGCTACACCTTC	CAWSPPGTNPYGYTF
once	NA	TRBJ2-7	TRBV20-1	TGCAGTGCTAGTCAGAAAAACTACGAGCAGTACTTC	CSASQKNYEQYF
NA	NA	TRBJ2-5	TRBV5-5	TGTGCCAGCAGCTTTGCTAGCGTTCACCAAGAGACCCAGTACTTC	CASSFASVHQETQYF
NA	NA	TRBJ1-1	TRBV4-3	TGCGCCAGCAGCCAAGAATGGGGGTTGAGGACTGAAGCTTTCTTT	CASSQEWGLRTEAFF
NA	NA	TRBJ1-2	TRBV4-3	TGCGCCAGCAGCCAAGATTTAGGCCTCTATGGCTACACCTTC	CASSQDLGLYGYTF
NA	NA	TRBJ2-3	TRBV6-4	TGTGCCAGCAGTGAGGGCGGCCACACAACAGATACGCAGTATTTT	CASSEGGHTTDTQYF
NA	TRBD2	TRBJ2-1	TRBV29-1	TGCAGCGTTGAAGGGGCTAGCGGGGGGGCTGGTGAGCAGTTCTTC	CSVEGASGGAGEQFF
NA	TRBD1	TRBJ2-3	TRBV7-6	TGTGCCAGCAGCCCTGGGACAGCCGTTTCTGGCACAGATACGCAGTATTTT	CASSPGTAVSGTDTQYF
NA	TRBD1	TRBJ1-2	TRBV2	TGTGCCAGTACCGGGGACAGGAACTATGGCTACACCTTC	CASTGDRNYGYTF
NA	NA	TRBJ2-2	TRBV4-3	TGCGCCAGCAGCCAAGAACCGATCACCGGGGAGCTGTTTTTT	CASSQEPITGELFF
NA	NA	TRBJ1-2	TRBV11-2	TGTGCCAGCAGCTCGCCTCCGGGAAGCTATGGCTACACCTTC	CASSSPPGSYGYTF
NA	NA	TRBJ2-1	TRBV11-2	TGTGCCAGCAGCTTCGGGTTTAACAATGAGCAGTTCTTC	CASSFGFNNEQFF
NA	NA	TRBJ1-1	TRBV2	TGTGCCAGCAGTGCATTTGCAGGACTGGAAGCTTTCTTT	CASSAFAGLEAFF
NA	NA	TRBJ1-3	TRBV30	TGTGCCTGGAGTGTTGGGGATGGAAACACCATATATTTT	CAWSVGDGNTIYF
NA	NA	TRBJ1-5	TRBV19	TGTGCCAGTACCATTCCCGGCGGGCATCAGCCCCAGCATTTT	CASTIPGGHQPQHF
once	NA	TRBJ1-6	TRBV18	TGTGCCAGCTCCAACAAGGCCAGCTCCTATAATTCACCCCTCCACTTT	CASSNKASSYNSPLHF
NA	NA	TRBJ2-1	TRBV5-4	TGTGCCAGCAGCTTGTGGAGAAAACCGAAAGAGCAGTTCTTC	CASSLWRKPKEQFF
NA	TRBD1	TRBJ1-6	TRBV2	TGTGCCAGCAACCCGGGACAGGGATCATCCCTCCACTTT	CASNPGQGSSLHF